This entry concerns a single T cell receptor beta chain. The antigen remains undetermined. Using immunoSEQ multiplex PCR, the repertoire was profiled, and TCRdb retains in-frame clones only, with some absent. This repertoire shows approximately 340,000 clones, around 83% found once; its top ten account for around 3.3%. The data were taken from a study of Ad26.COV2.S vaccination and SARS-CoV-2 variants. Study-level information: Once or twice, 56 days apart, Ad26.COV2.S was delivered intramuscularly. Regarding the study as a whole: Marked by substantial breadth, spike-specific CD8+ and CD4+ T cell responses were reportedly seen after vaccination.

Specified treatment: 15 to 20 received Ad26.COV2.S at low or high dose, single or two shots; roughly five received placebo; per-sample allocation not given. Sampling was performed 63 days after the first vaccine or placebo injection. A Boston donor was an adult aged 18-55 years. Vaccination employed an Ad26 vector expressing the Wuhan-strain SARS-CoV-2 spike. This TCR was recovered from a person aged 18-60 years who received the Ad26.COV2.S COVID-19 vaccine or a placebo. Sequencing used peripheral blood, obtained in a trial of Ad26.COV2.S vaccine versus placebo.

The CDR3 protein is CASSRPTGGSYNEQFF. CDR3 DNA: TGTGCCAGTAGTAGGCCGACAGGGGGCTCCTACAATGAGCAGTTCTTC. The rearrangement uses TRBV19 and TRBJ2-1, with 9 nucleotides matching TRBD1. The V segment lost 4 bases and the J segment 0 bases; nucleotides outside the gene matches: 4. Germline lookup yields CDR1 LNHDA and CDR2 SQIVND (reference sequence). The CDR3 loop spans 16 amino acids.